These 12 T cell receptor beta chains came from one sample sequenced in a study of human CD8 memory T cell subsets. Making the TCR beta libraries relied on UMI-labeled 5' RACE. One entry per CDR3 protein, without DNA, is what TCRdb gives after re-calling the 5' RACE reads. The table lists thousands of distinct CDR3 sequences, with approximately 20% in the top ten. Sequenced input: CD8+ T cells from PBMCs. These receptors originate from a human donor in good health.

This chain uses TRBV13 with TRBJ2-2; TCRdb designates TRBD1, a call that cannot be tested without DNA. The germline V gene has CDR1 PRHDT and CDR2 FYEKMQ (reference sequence). The CDR3 contains 16 residues. The CDR3 loop is CASSLGRTGPTGELFF.

The genes are TRBV2 and TRBJ2-5. Germline loops: CDR1 SNHLY, CDR2 FYNNEI. The CDR3 extends over 13 amino acids. The CDR3: CASRDHLRETQYF.

By frequency, this clonotype is medium-sized. The chain joins TRBV10-2 to TRBJ2-1; no DNA is available, so the TRBD2 call from TCRdb remains unchecked. There are 14 residues in the CDR3. From germline, CDR1 is WSHSY and CDR2 SAAADI. The CDR3 sequence: CASTGLAGDNEQFF.

The J gene is TRBJ2-1, the V gene TRBV9; TCRdb's D gene call, TRBD2, goes unchecked for lack of DNA. The CDR3 has 15 amino acids. CDR1 SGDLS and CDR2 YYNGEE come from the germline V gene. CDR3 protein: CASSVSGTSVIEQFF.

The chain links TRBV11-2 to TRBJ2-3; the TRBD2 assignment by TCRdb is unverifiable without DNA. This CDR3 region has 16 residues. Germline loops: CDR1 SGHAT, CDR2 FQNNGV. The chain's CDR3 is CASSLDFGLVGDTQYF.

The chain is built from TRBV28 and TRBJ2-1; TCRdb proposes TRBD1, but this gene call is untestable without DNA. This CDR3 contains 15 residues. CDR1 MDHEN and CDR2 SYDVKM come from the germline V gene. CDR3 loop: CASSPIGFPLEEQFF.

The gene calls are TRBV7-2 and TRBJ2-7; TCRdb reports TRBD2, a call that lacks DNA to check it against. Per the germline V gene, CDR1 is SGHTA and CDR2 is FQGNSA. This CDR3 has 16 amino acids. This CDR3 is CASSLESGLAGVGQYF.

This chain joins TRBV14 and TRBJ2-7. The length of the CDR3 is 15 residues. CDR1 and CDR2 from the germline V gene are SGHDN and FVKESK. The CDR3 protein is CASSQGWHRSYEQYF.

Frequency places this clonotype as medium-sized. The chain links TRBV28 to TRBJ1-5; the TCRdb D gene call, TRBD1, has no DNA to confirm it. The CDR3 is 16 amino acids. Germline loops: CDR1 MDHEN, CDR2 SYDVKM. CDR3 sequence: CASLRGEPWGNQPQHF.

The chain combines TRBV7-9 with TRBJ1-5. The CDR3 spans 15 residues. Germline V CDR1 and CDR2: SEHNR, FQNEAQ (reference sequence). The CDR3 spells CASSLLTASNQPQHF.

By frequency, this clonotype is large (0.1 to 1%). The genes are TRBV28 and TRBJ1-5. CDR3 length: 12 residues. The germline V gene encodes CDR1 MDHEN and CDR2 SYDVKM. CDR3 in amino acids: CASSSLYQPQHF.

Frequency places this clonotype as medium-sized. The chain is built from TRBV7-9 and TRBJ2-2; TCRdb reports TRBD1, a call that lacks DNA to check it against. The germline V gene encodes CDR1 SEHNR and CDR2 FQNEAQ (reference sequence). The CDR3 is 15 amino acids. CDR3 amino acids: CASTLVQGNTGELFF. Combining the CDR3 with reference TRBV7-9 and TRBJ2-2 gives the whole variable domain DTGVSQNPRHKITKRGQNVTFRCDPISEHNRLYWYRQTLGQGPEFLTYFQNEAQLEKSRLLSDRFSAERPKGSFSTLEIQRTEQGDSAMYLCASTLVQGNTGELFFGEGSRLTVL.